The clone carrying this T cell receptor (beta chain) was seen more than once but under ten times. Its antigen is not known. This entry belongs to a study of blood T cells in healthy people across ages. Background on the study: With template switching, about one barcoded beta molecule was captured per two T cells.

Study-level results: Any conclusive comparison of naive versus antigen-experienced cells was prevented by using unsorted PBMCs. Among T cells, TCR beta diversity per million cells dropped roughly linearly as age rose.

Through a sample-barcoded 5' primer and a J-beta primer mix, a second PCR was run for roughly 6 to 12 cycles. Per-sample output comprised a minimum of 2.5 million paired-end reads containing CDR3. TCRdb analysed the 5' RACE reads with MiXCR anew, one entry per CDR3 protein. The sample holds under 750,000 distinct CDR3 sequences, 45% to 55% seen once. This clonotype was sampled from a man aged 80 or over in good health. The sample comprised blood.

This CDR3 reads CSAGGSADTQYF. The CDR3, as DNA: TGCAGTGCCGGGGGGTCGGCAGATACGCAGTATTTT. The chain uses TRBV20-1 and TRBJ2-3; 7 positions match TRBD2. The J segment lost 4 bases and the V segment lost 6 bases, leaving 4 bases of the junction unmatched. The CDR3 has 12 residues. Per the germline V gene, CDR1 is DFQATT and CDR2 is SNEGSKA (reference sequence).